The entry below describes one T cell receptor beta chain. The antigen it recognizes is unknown. No clone much larger than this one lies a single base away; base qualities are absent. The data originate from a study of blood T cells in healthy people across ages (dated by TCRdb to between 2014 and 2017). About the full investigation: In model experiments, roughly one uniquely barcoded TCR beta cDNA molecule per two T cells was captured by template switching. Using the same blood draw, the study looked at two additional independent replicas of 1 million unique cDNA reads for two donors, one aged 18 to 30 and the other aged 80 or older. The donors were split into four age groups: young (average around 17 years), middle-aged (around 40), aged (about 56) and long-lived (roughly 77). To avoid experimental bias, donors of different ages were randomly spread across the sequencing lanes. To track age-related changes in TCR beta repertoire diversity, the study relied on deep sequencing normalized with unique cDNA molecular identifiers.

The roughly 39 donors, aged roughly 6 to 95 years, were systemically healthy Caucasian individuals from Russia. Roughly 11 milliliters of peripheral blood were drawn from each donor into EDTA-treated Vacutainer tubes. Ficoll-Paque density-gradient centrifugation was used to isolate PBMCs, with at least 6.5 million per sample. Trizol reagent was used to extract total RNA from the PBMCs, yielding at least 5.5 micrograms per sample. For every donor, an aliquot of PBMCs went through flow cytometry to measure the percentages of naive CD45RAhigh/CD27high T cells. The junction shows trimming of 0 bases on V and 6 bases on J, and the gene matches do not reach 6 bases of it. From the cysteine up to the phenylalanine, the CDR3 has a length of 17 residues. The retained sequence is limited to the CDR3, 51 bases, with the frame set at the first base. According to the germline V gene (reference sequence), CDR1 reads DFQATT and CDR2 reads SNEGSKA.

Receptor amplification or capture employed 5' RACE. Sequencing took place on an Illumina HiSeq 2500. A second PCR of about 7 to 12 cycles was run with a J-beta primer mix and a sample-barcoded 5' primer. A unique molecular identifier was introduced onto each TCR beta cDNA molecule by a template-switch 5' adaptor carrying 12 random nucleotides. At least 2.5 million CDR3-containing paired-end reads were obtained from each sample. The Mint cDNA synthesis kit, primed by a TRBC-specific oligonucleotide, was used to synthesize first-strand cDNA from all RNA. Following uracil-DNA glycosylase treatment, all cDNA underwent a first 18-cycle PCR with the universal primers M1SS and BC2_uni_R. In the source study's methods: Each sample was normalized by randomly selecting 1 million high-quality reads, each carrying a distinct molecular identifier. Reads sharing molecular identifiers were discarded rather than binned into consensus sequences. CDR3 identification, clonotype clustering and error correction used MiTCR with a Q25 quality threshold and the strictest error-elimination algorithm. A nonparametric unseen species model with Euler transformation was used to estimate lower-bound total TCR beta diversity. TCRdb reworked the public reads: Q25 trimming with fastp, MiXCR clone assembly, productive beta chains retained. Under each unique CDR3 protein, matching rows form one entry showing the most common genes and DNA. For this entry, the V and J calls and clone size follow TCRdb and not the study's own pipeline. The sample has about 1.6 million distinct CDR3 sequences on record, almost 35% of them singletons. Around 11% of the sample goes to the ten largest clones.

The investigation overall reported the following: Estimates of total diversity based on one million sequenced T cells were regarded as lower bounds and as underestimates. As age increased, observed TCR beta diversity per million T cells dropped in a roughly linear way, and a significant reduction was already evident by age 40. Bulk unsorted PBMC profiling prevented conclusive comparison of naive and antigen-experienced compartments. Compared with the aged group, the long-lived group had more naive CD4+ T cells, fewer expanded clones and increased TCR diversity, suggesting age selection. Because donor CMV infection status was unknown, age-related changes in expanded clonotypes were potentially confounded. A strong correlation was found between observed TCR beta diversity and the percentage of naive T cells measured by flow cytometry.

The sequence was obtained from a woman in her 30s in good health. Recombination joined TRBV20-1 with TRBJ2-1, with TRBD2 identical over 15 junction bases. Sequenced input: blood. The CDR3 reads as follows: CSARDAGLAGGFNEQFF. The sequence in DNA is TGCAGTGCTAGAGATGCGGGACTAGCGGGAGGTTTCAATGAGCAGTTCTTC.